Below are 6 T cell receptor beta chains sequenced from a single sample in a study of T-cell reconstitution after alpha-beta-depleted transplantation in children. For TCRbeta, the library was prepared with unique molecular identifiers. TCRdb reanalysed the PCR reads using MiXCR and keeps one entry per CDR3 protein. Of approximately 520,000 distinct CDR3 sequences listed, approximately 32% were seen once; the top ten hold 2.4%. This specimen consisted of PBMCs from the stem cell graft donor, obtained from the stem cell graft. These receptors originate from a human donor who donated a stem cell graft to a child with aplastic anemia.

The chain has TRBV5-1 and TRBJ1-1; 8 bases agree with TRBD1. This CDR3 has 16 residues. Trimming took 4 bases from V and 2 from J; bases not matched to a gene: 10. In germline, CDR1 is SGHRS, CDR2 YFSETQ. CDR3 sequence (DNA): TGCGCCAGCAGCAGATGGCTTACAGGGGGAAACACTGAAGCTTTCTTT. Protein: CASSRWLTGGNTEAFF.

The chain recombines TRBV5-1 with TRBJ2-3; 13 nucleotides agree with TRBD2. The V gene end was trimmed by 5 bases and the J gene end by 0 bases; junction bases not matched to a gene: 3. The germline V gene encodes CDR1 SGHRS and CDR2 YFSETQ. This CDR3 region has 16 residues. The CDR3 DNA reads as TGCGCCAGCAGGCCACTAGCGGGAGGGAGCACAGATACGCAGTATTTT. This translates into CASRPLAGGSTDTQYF.

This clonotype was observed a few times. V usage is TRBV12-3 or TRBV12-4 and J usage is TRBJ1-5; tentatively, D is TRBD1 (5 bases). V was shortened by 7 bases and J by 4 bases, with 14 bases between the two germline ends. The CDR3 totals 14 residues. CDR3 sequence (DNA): TGTGCCAGCACCCCCGCGGGGGGTAATCAGCCCCAGCATTTT. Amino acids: CASTPAGGNQPQHF.

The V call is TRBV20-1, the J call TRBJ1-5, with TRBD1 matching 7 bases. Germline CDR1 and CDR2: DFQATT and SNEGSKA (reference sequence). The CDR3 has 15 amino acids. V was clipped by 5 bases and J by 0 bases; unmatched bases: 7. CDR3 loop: CSAFSGGYSNQPQHF. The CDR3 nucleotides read TGCAGTGCTTTTTCAGGGGGATATAGCAATCAGCCCCAGCATTTT.

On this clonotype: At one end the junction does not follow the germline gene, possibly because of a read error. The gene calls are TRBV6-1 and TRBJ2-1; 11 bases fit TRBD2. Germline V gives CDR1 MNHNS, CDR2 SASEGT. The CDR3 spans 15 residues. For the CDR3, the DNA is TGTGCCAGCAGTCCACTAGGACTAGCGGGCAATGATCAGTTCTTC. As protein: CASSPLGLAGNDQFF.

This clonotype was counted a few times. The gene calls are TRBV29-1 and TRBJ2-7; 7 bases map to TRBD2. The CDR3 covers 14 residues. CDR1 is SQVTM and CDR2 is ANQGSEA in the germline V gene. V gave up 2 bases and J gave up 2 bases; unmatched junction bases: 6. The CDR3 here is CSVEWGGSPYEQYF. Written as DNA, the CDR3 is TGCAGCGTTGAATGGGGCGGGAGTCCCTACGAGCAGTACTTC.